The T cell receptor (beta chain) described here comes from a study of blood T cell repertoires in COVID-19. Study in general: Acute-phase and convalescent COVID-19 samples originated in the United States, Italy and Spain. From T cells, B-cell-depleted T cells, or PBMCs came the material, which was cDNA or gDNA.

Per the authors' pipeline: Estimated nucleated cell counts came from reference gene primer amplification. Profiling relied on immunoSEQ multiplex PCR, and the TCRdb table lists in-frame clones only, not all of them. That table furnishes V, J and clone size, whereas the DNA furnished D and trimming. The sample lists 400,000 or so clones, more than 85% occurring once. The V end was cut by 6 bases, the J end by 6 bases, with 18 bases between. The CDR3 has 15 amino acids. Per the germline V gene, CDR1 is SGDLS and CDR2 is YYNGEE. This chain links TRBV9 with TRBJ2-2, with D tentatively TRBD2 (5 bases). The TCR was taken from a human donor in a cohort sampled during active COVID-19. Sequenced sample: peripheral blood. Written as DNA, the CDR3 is TGTGCCAGCAACCGAGGGCTAGCCGGCTCCGGGGAGCTGTTTTTT. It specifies CASNRGLAGSGELFF.